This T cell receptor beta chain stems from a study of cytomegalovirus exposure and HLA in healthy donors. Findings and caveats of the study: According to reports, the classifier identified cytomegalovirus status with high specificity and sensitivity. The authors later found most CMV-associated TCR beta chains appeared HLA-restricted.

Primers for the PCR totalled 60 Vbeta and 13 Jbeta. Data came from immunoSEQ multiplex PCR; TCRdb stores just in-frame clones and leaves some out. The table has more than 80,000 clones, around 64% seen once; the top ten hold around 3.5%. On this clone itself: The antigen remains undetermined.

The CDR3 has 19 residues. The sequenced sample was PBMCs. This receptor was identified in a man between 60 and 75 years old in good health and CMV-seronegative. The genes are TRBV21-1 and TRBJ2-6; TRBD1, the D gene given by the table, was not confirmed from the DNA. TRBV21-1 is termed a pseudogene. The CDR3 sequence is CASSKVSAGGFTGANVLTF. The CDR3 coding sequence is TGTGCCAGCAGCAAAGTGAGTGCAGGGGGCTTTACTGGGGCCAACGTCCTGACTTTC.